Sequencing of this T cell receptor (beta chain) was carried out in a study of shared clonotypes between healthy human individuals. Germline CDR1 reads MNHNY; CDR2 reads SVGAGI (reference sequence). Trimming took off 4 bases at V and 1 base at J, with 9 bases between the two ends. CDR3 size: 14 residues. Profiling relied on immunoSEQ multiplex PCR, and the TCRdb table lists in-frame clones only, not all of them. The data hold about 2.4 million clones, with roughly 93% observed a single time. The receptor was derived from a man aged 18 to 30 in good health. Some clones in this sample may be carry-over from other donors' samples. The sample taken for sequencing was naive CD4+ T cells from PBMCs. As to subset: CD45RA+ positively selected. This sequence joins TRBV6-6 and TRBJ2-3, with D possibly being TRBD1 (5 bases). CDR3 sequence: CASSWTPRTDTQYF. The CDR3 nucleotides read TGTGCCAGCAGTTGGACACCGCGCACAGATACGCAGTATTTT.